The following is a TCR beta chain sequence with its context. The sample belongs to a study of Tregs in tolerant kidney transplant recipients. V was trimmed by 4 bases and J by 3 bases, leaving 16 bases between them. Germline CDR1 and CDR2: SGHRS and YFSETQ. This CDR3 region has 15 residues. Related graft donors supplied nonmyeloablative bone marrow transplants, and mixed chimerism was transient. Thawed PBMCs were FACS-sorted into unstimulated CD4+CD25+CD127- regulatory T cells, CD4+CD25- non-regulatory cells, CD4 and CD8 cells. Clones were sequenced by immunoSEQ multiplex PCR, and TCRdb holds only the in-frame ones, with some missing. This sample carries about 52,000 clones, over 80% of them seen once, and the ten largest clones take 12% to 15%.

The sequence derives from a human patient who received a combined kidney and bone marrow transplant. The T cells may partly be graft donor cells. J is TRBJ2-5 and V is TRBV5-1; no clear D gene. Sequenced here: CD8+ T cells from blood (PBMCs), sampled 24 months after the transplant. The CDR3: CASSLHRSNKETQYF. CDR3 sequence (DNA): TGCGCCAGCAGCCTTCACCGATCCAACAAAGAGACCCAGTACTTC.